What follows are 25 T cell receptor beta chains derived from one specimen sequenced in a study of T-cell memory formation after mild COVID-19. Using its own MiXCR run on the 5' RACE reads, TCRdb lists one record per CDR3 protein. The table records hundreds of thousands of distinct CDR3 sequences, roughly 18% of them present only once. The sequencing sample was made of PBMCs or a T cell subset sorted from them (not recorded which). These receptors came from a young man who had mild COVID-19 (a few samples of this study predate the infection). Cell type and time point are not known.

This clonotype was seen just once. This chain joins TRBV12-3 or TRBV12-4 and TRBJ1-1; the D is unclear. The CDR3 is 10 residues long. With 8 bases removed from V and 10 bases from J, the gap between germline ends came to 11 bases. CDR3 DNA: TGTGCCAGCGCTATTACCTTAGCTTTCTTT. Protein: CASAITLAFF.

The chain recombines TRBV7-9 with TRBJ1-3, with a possible D match to TRBD1 (5 bases). Germline-derived CDR1 and CDR2 are SEHNR and FQNEAQ (reference sequence). There are 17 residues in the CDR3. V lost 5 bases, J lost 3 bases, and 20 bases lay in between. The DNA for the CDR3 is TGTGCCAGCAGCCCCCCGAACGAGGGGATTGGTGGAAACACCATATATTTT. Residues: CASSPPNEGIGGNTIYF.

This chain joins TRBV12-3 or TRBV12-4 and TRBJ2-2; D unclear. The V and J ends lost 2 bases and 0 bases respectively, with 10 bases between them. The CDR3 consists of 16 residues. CDR3 residues: CASSLYSSPNTGELFF. DNA for the CDR3: TGTGCCAGCAGTTTATACTCGAGTCCGAACACCGGGGAGCTGTTTTTT.

This clonotype was counted ten times or more. The J gene is TRBJ1-1, the V gene TRBV18, with a weak D call TRBD1 (5 bases). Germline values: CDR1 KGHSH, CDR2 LQKENI. The CDR3 is made up of 15 amino acids. The V and J ends lost 1 base and 0 bases respectively, with 9 bases between them. DNA for the CDR3: TGTGCCAGCTCACCACTCGAGGGGTTGAACACTGAAGCTTTCTTT. Amino acid sequence: CASSPLEGLNTEAFF.

The rearrangement joins TRBV7-2 to TRBJ1-4; tentatively, D is TRBD1 (6 bases). This CDR3 contains 14 residues. The germline gives CDR1 SGHTA, CDR2 FQGNSA. Trimming took off 5 bases at V and 5 bases at J, with 12 bases between the two ends. CDR3 loop: CASSRQVENEKLFF. The CDR3 region has the DNA TGTGCCAGCAGCCGACAGGTGGAAAATGAAAAACTGTTTTTT.

This clonotype was seen a handful of times. V usage is TRBV4-1 and J usage is TRBJ1-2; 7 nucleotides line up with TRBD1. Germline V gives CDR1 MGHRA, CDR2 YSYEKL. The CDR3 loop spans 16 amino acids. The J segment lost 6 bases and the V segment lost 0 bases, leaving 10 bases of the junction unmatched. The CDR3 loop is CASSQELGQWRDGYTF. CDR3 DNA: TGCGCCAGCAGCCAAGAACTGGGACAGTGGCGCGATGGCTACACCTTC.

This clonotype was counted a few times. The chain has TRBV6-2 or TRBV6-3 and TRBJ1-6; D is undetermined. The CDR3 contains 14 residues. V was trimmed by 1 base and J by 7 bases, leaving 8 bases between them. CDR1 is MNHEY, CDR2 SVGEGT, per germline. This CDR3 is CASSYWTANSPLHF. The DNA of the CDR3 is TGTGCCAGCAGTTACTGGACCGCAAATTCACCCCTCCACTTT.

The gene calls are TRBV15 and TRBJ1-1; D may be TRBD1 (5 bases). CDR3 length equals 14 residues. Trimming removed 5 bases at V and 4 bases at J, with 14 bases between. The germline V gene encodes CDR1 LNHNV and CDR2 YYDKDF (reference sequence). CDR3 in DNA: TGTGCCACCAGCGGGGCCGGGGGTGTCACTGAAGCTTTCTTT. Translated: CATSGAGGVTEAFF.

The chain couples TRBV6-1 to TRBJ1-5; 9 positions agree with TRBD1. Per germline, CDR1 MNHNS and CDR2 SASEGT. This CDR3 has 15 amino acids. V lost 6 bases to trimming and J lost 0 bases; unmatched junction nucleotides: 3. The CDR3 here is CASSDRGASNQPQHF. CDR3 sequence (DNA): TGTGCCAGCAGCGACAGGGGGGCTAGCAATCAGCCCCAGCATTTT.

The V gene is TRBV21-1, the J gene TRBJ1-3. TRBV21-1 is a listed pseudogene. This CDR3 is 16 amino acids long. CDR3 region: CASSKAKAISGNTIYF. In nucleotides, the CDR3 is TGTGCCAGCAGCAAAGCGAAAGCGATCTCTGGAAACACCATATATTTT.

This clonotype was counted between two and nine times. The V call is TRBV5-1, the J call TRBJ1-2; possibly TRBD1 for D (5 bases). V was trimmed by 0 bases and J by 3 bases, leaving 12 bases between them. CDR3 length: 15 amino acids. CDR1 and CDR2 (germline): SGHRS, YFSETQ. CDR3 sequence: CASSLEAWGDYGYTF. Here the CDR3 DNA reads TGCGCCAGCAGCTTGGAAGCCTGGGGGGACTATGGCTACACCTTC.

This clonotype appeared a few times. V gene TRBV10-2 combines with J gene TRBJ2-7; possible D gene TRBD2, 5 bases. The germline gives CDR1 WSHSY, CDR2 SAAADI. The CDR3 covers 11 residues. V gave up 9 bases and J gave up 5 bases, with 11 bases separating them. CDR3 nucleotide sequence: TGCGCCAGTCGAGGGATCCACGAGCAGTACTTC. This codes for CASRGIHEQYF.

This clonotype appeared a few times. The rearrangement uses TRBV20-1 and TRBJ2-1; 10 positions agree with TRBD2. CDR3 length: 16 amino acids. Germline lookup yields CDR1 DFQATT and CDR2 SNEGSKA (reference sequence). The trim removed 0 bases at V and 8 bases at J, leaving 10 bases unmatched. DNA of the CDR3: TGCAGTGCTAGAGATCCCTTAACTAGCGGGGACGATGAGCAGTTCTTC. Translating gives CSARDPLTSGDDEQFF.

A few counts support this clonotype. The gene calls are TRBV7-2 and TRBJ1-1, with D tentatively TRBD1 (6 bases). V lost 1 base to trimming and J lost 7 bases, with 13 bases between them. CDR1 is SGHTA, CDR2 FQGNSA, per germline. This CDR3 region has 14 residues. In DNA, the CDR3 is TGTGCCAGCAGCTTAGTCGGGGGGCCGGGTGAAGCTTTCTTT. Its protein product is CASSLVGGPGEAFF.

The chain has TRBV19 and TRBJ1-5; D gene uncertain. Looked up from germline, CDR1 is LNHDA and CDR2 is SQIVND (reference sequence). This CDR3 is built from 14 residues. V was clipped by 1 base and J by 11 bases, with 15 bases between them. CDR3 DNA sequence: TGTGCCAGTAGTATAGTTGTCAGCTCCAAGACCCAGCATTTT. This sequence encodes CASSIVVSSKTQHF.

This clonotype was observed a handful of times. V gene TRBV9 combines with J gene TRBJ2-2, with D perhaps matching TRBD1 (8 bases). V shed 2 bases and J shed 4 bases, with 15 bases lying between them. The CDR3 spans 16 residues. From germline, CDR1 is SGDLS and CDR2 YYNGEE. DNA for the CDR3: TGTGCCAGCAGCGTCCGGGGGGACAGGTCCACCGGGGAGCTGTTTTTT. Protein product: CASSVRGDRSTGELFF.

The genes are TRBV9 and TRBJ1-2; the D is unclear. The V gene lost 0 bases and the J gene lost 0 bases, with 6 bases spanning the gap. Germline-derived CDR1 and CDR2 are SGDLS and YYNGEE. The CDR3 totals 14 residues. The CDR3 sequence: CASSVASANYGYTF. In DNA form, the CDR3 reads TGTGCCAGCAGCGTAGCCTCAGCTAACTATGGCTACACCTTC.

Only a few counts were recorded for this clonotype. This chain uses TRBV18 with TRBJ2-1; D might be TRBD2 (6 bases). V was shortened by 6 bases and J by 4 bases, with 16 bases between the two germline ends. The CDR3 runs 15 residues. The germline V gene encodes CDR1 KGHSH and CDR2 LQKENI. CDR3 DNA: TGTGCCAGCTCGGATTCAGGGAGGCCTTACAATGAGCAGTTCTTC. Translated, it gives CASSDSGRPYNEQFF.

This sequence joins TRBV9 and TRBJ2-1, with 7 bases lining up with TRBD2. V lost 7 bases to trimming and J lost 4 bases; unmatched junction nucleotides: 14. CDR3 length: 16 amino acids. CDR1 SGDLS and CDR2 YYNGEE come from the germline V gene. The CDR3 spells CASGRPGGSGYNEQFF. The DNA for the CDR3 is TGTGCCAGCGGCCGCCCCGGGGGGAGTGGATACAATGAGCAGTTCTTC.

This clonotype was picked up a small number of times. This chain joins TRBV7-9 and TRBJ2-3; 7 bases map to TRBD1. The CDR3 covers 15 residues. Germline V gene lookup returns CDR1 SEHNR and CDR2 FQNEAQ (reference sequence). Trimming took 3 bases from V and 4 from J; bases not matched to a gene: 7. CDR3 in DNA: TGTGCCAGCAGCTTCCTCCAGGGGGAAGCAGATACGCAGTATTTT. Translation: CASSFLQGEADTQYF.

This clonotype appeared a few times. CDR3 in DNA: TGTGCCAGCAGCGTAGGAGGTGGGCAGATCGTTACCTACAATGAGCAGTTCTTC. This codes for CASSVGGGQIVTYNEQFF. The chain is built from TRBV9 and TRBJ2-1; D remains ambiguous. The CDR3 has 18 residues. V lost 0 bases and J 2 bases, leaving 18 bases between the germline ends. Germline-derived CDR1 and CDR2 are SGDLS and YYNGEE.

This clonotype was observed a handful of times. The rearrangement uses TRBV6-2 or TRBV6-3 and TRBJ2-2; D unresolved. Trimming stripped 5 bases from V and 3 bases from J, with 10 bases between. Germline lookup yields CDR1 MNHEY and CDR2 SVGEGT. The length of the CDR3 is 14 residues. CDR3 residues: CASSPGSYTGELFF. Here the CDR3 DNA reads TGTGCCAGCAGTCCCGGGTCTTACACCGGGGAGCTGTTTTTT.

This clonotype was seen at least ten times. The chain carries TRBV30 and TRBJ2-5; D may be TRBD1 (6 bases). The germline CDR1 and CDR2 sequences are GTSNPN and SVGIG (reference sequence). The CDR3 covers 15 residues. V was cut by 0 bases and J by 0 bases, with 11 bases left in between. The CDR3 region is CAWSVDSYYQETQYF. The CDR3 DNA follows: TGTGCCTGGAGTGTGGACAGTTACTACCAAGAGACCCAGTACTTC. The full variable domain, its missing parts supplied by reference TRBV30 and TRBJ2-5, is SQTIHQWPATLVQPVGSPLSLECTVEGTSNPNLYWYRQAAGRGLQLLFYSVGIGQISSEVPQNLSASRPQDRQFILSSKKLLLSDSGFYLCAWSVDSYYQETQYFGPGTRLLVL.

The chain is built from TRBV5-6 and TRBJ2-7; D gene unclear. Deletions cut 3 bases from V and 4 bases from J, with 11 bases between. Germline values: CDR1 SGHDT, CDR2 YYEEEE. The CDR3 is made up of 13 amino acids. The CDR3 bases are TGTGCCAGCAGCTCGCCACCGTTTTACGAGCAGTACTTC. This gives the protein CASSSPPFYEQYF.

The chain joins TRBV24-1 to TRBJ1-1; D gene unclear. The CDR3 covers 14 residues. Germline V gene sequence: CDR1 KGHDR, CDR2 SFDVKD. Trimming cost V 1 base and J 1 base, with 6 bases left between them. CDR3 amino acids: CATSDFSGNTEAFF. The CDR3 DNA reads as TGTGCCACCAGTGATTTTTCTGGGAACACTGAAGCTTTCTTT.